A selection of T cell receptor beta chains follows, all from one sample in a study of human T cells and chemical hapten exposure. TCRdb used MiXCR to reprocess the RACE reads, holding one entry per CDR3 protein. The sample records fewer than 100,000 distinct CDR3 sequences, roughly 10% being singletons. The starting material was whole blood, obtained in connection with sensitization to the hapten diphenylcyclopropenone (DPC). Receptor source: a woman aged 55 to 70 with alopecia areata. Some clones in this sample may be carry-over from other donors' samples. CDR3s leave out the opening cysteine and the closing phenylalanine or tryptophan. Each record gives: V gene, J gene, clone size, CDR3 protein. Only some rows state a clone size, as once, few, many or a class for expanded clones.

>TRBV6-2/TRBV6-3|TRBJ2-5|many
ASSYGGTTRETQY
>TRBV29-1|TRBJ1-4|once
SVQRAFNEKLF
>TRBV20-1|TRBJ2-7|many
SARVQRGLHEQY
>TRBV20-1|TRBJ1-5|many
SARDSGSNQPQH
>TRBV6-2/TRBV6-3|TRBJ2-3|many
ASSYAHGTDEDTQY
>TRBV12-3/TRBV12-4|TRBJ1-1|-
ASRWGEDTEAF
>TRBV5-6|TRBJ2-5|few
ASSHLHRGPGETQY
>TRBV2|TRBJ2-3|few
ASSDLATQVAQY
>TRBV9|TRBJ1-2|few
ASSFALTGGEGYT
>TRBV18|TRBJ2-3|many
ASSASGATTDTQY
>TRBV6-6|TRBJ1-1|-
ASSPMNTEAF
>TRBV29-1|TRBJ2-2|few
SVETRRSAGELF
>TRBV10-3|TRBJ2-1|few
AISDSSYNEQF
>TRBV12-5|TRBJ1-5|few
ASGASGYSNQPQH
>TRBV5-1|TRBJ2-7|-
ASSRSGGRNYEQY
>TRBV10-3|TRBJ2-7|-
AISESIRGEQY
>TRBV2|TRBJ1-1|-
ASSVGPNTEAF
>TRBV24-1|TRBJ1-1|many
ATGFPEAF
>TRBV7-2|TRBJ2-5|few
ASSSLSSEPPGTQY
>TRBV7-6|TRBJ1-1|many
ASSLASSLNTEAF
>TRBV7-7|TRBJ2-2|few
ASSRDGPNTGELF
>TRBV6-5|TRBJ2-7|few
ASSRTGRAYEQY
>TRBV9|TRBJ1-1|few
ASSVEGMNTEAF
>TRBV6-1|TRBJ1-6|-
ASSESIDRALIPLH
>TRBV5-1|TRBJ2-7|many
ASSSLPGTTDYEQY
>TRBV6-6|TRBJ2-1|-
ASRQTQGHEQI
>TRBV27|TRBJ2-2|many
ASSLSTSGTGELF
>TRBV18|TRBJ1-1|many
ASSPPRENTEAF
>TRBV12-3/TRBV12-4|TRBJ1-1|many
ASSPGQGAIGTEAF
>TRBV20-1|TRBJ1-2|-
SALRGLGYT